The table lists the clone carrying this T cell receptor beta chain with a few counts. The antigen is unknown. V lost 5 bases, J lost 0 bases, and 8 bases lay in between. The CDR3 spans 14 residues. Germline-derived CDR1 and CDR2 are MNHEY and SVGEGT. From 5'RACE with constant-segment primers came TCR alpha and TCR beta cDNA libraries that carried sample barcodes and UMIs. From the 5' RACE reads, TCRdb called clonotypes with MiXCR, one entry per CDR3 protein. The sample consists of about 44,000 distinct CDR3 sequences, 6% to 8.5% of them appearing once. The source of the sample is a study of T-cell memory formation after mild COVID-19. Overall study results and limits: Some clones that responded were present in memory (sampled pre-infection), which suggests cross-reactive memory joined.

The TCR was taken from an adult who had mild COVID-19 (a few samples of this study predate the infection). Cell type and time point are not known. The sample taken for sequencing was PBMCs or a T cell subset sorted from them (not recorded which). The chain combines TRBV6-2 or TRBV6-3 with TRBJ1-3, with D hard to call. The CDR3 is CASSRTASGNTIYF. CDR3 DNA: TGTGCCAGCAGTCGGACGGCCTCTGGAAACACCATATATTTT.